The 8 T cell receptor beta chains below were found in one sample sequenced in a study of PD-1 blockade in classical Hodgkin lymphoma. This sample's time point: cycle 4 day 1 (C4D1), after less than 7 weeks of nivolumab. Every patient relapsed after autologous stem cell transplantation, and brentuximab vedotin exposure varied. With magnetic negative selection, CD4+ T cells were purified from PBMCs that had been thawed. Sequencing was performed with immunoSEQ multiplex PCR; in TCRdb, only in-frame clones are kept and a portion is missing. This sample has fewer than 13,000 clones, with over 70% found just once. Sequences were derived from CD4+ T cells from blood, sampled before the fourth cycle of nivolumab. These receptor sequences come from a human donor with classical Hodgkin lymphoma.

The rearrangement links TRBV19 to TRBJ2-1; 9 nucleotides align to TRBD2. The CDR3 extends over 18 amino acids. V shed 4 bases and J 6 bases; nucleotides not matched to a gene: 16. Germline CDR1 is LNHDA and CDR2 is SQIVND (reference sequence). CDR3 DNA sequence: TGTGCCAGTAGTAAGTCCTCGTTGCGGGAGGGCCCCATCAATGAGCAGTTCTTC. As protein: CASSKSSLREGPINEQFF.

The chain's CDR3 is CASSLDLGTDFTF. The CDR3 bases are TGTGCCAGCAGCTTAGATCTAGGGACCGACTTCACCTTC. This sequence joins TRBV11-2 and TRBJ1-2, with a weak D call TRBD1 (5 bases). CDR3 length: 13 residues. Germline CDR1 SGHAT, CDR2 FQNNGV. The V and J ends lost 0 bases and 13 bases respectively, with 15 bases between them. Using reference TRBV11-2 and TRBJ1-2 for the parts outside the CDR3, the full variable domain is EAGVAQSPRYKIIEKRQSVAFWCNPISGHATLYWYQQILGQGPKLLIQFQNNGVVDDSQLPKDRFSAERLKGVDSTLKIQPAKLEDSAVYLCASSLDLGTDFTFGSGTRLTVV.

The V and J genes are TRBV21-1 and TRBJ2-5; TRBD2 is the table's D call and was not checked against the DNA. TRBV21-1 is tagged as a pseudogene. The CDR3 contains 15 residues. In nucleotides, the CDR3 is TGTGCCAGCAGCAACAGACTAGCGGGAGGAGAGACCCAGTACTTC. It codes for CASSNRLAGGETQYF.

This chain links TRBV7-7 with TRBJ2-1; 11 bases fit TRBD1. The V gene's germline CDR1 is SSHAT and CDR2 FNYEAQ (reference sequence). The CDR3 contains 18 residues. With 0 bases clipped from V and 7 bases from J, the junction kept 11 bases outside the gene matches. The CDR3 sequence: CASSLARWTGGEANEQFF. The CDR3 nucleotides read TGTGCCAGCAGCTTAGCGCGGTGGACAGGGGGCGAGGCTAATGAGCAGTTCTTC.

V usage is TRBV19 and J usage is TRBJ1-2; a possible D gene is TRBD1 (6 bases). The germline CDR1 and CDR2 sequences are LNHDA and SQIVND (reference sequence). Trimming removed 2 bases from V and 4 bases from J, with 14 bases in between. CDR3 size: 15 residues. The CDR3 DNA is TGTGCCAGTAGTATATCCGGGACAAACCTCTATGGCTACACCTTC. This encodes CASSISGTNLYGYTF.

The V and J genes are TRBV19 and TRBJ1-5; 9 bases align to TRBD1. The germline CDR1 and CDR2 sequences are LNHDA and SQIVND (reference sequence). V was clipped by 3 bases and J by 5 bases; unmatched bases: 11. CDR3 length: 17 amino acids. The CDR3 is CASSILLSGQGYQPQHF. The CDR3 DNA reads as TGTGCCAGTAGTATCCTACTCTCGGGACAGGGTTATCAGCCCCAGCATTTT.

Here the CDR3 reads CASSSRQDSYEQYF. CDR3 DNA sequence: TGTGCCAGCAGCTCCCGACAGGATTCCTACGAGCAGTACTTC. V usage is TRBV11-3 and J usage is TRBJ2-7, with D possibly matching TRBD1 (6 bases). This CDR3 comprises 14 residues. With 4 bases removed from V and 1 base from J, the gap between germline ends came to 11 bases. Germline V gene data show CDR1 as SGHNT and CDR2 as YENEEA.

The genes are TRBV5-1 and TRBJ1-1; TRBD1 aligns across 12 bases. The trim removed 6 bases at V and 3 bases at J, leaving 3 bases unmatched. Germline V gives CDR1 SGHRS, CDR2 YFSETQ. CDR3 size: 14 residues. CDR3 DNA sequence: TGCGCCAGCACGGGGACAGGGGGCCACACTGAAGCTTTCTTT. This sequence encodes CASTGTGGHTEAFF.